This record looks at one T cell receptor beta chain sequence and its context. The data were obtained in a study of blood T cell repertoires in COVID-19. The method was immunoSEQ multiplex PCR; TCRdb's version includes in-frame clones alone and lacks a portion of them. Of hundreds of thousands of clones listed, around 90% are singletons. The CDR3 covers 16 residues. From germline, CDR1 is LGHDT and CDR2 YNNKEL (reference sequence). The V gene end was trimmed by 1 base and the J gene end by 8 bases; junction bases not matched to a gene: 4. Sample: PBMCs or T cells enriched from blood (not recorded which). The chain links TRBV3-1 (or the pseudogene TRBV3-2) to TRBJ1-6; 11 positions match TRBD1. The clonotype comes from a woman aged 25 to 45 who had recovered from COVID-19. DNA for the CDR3: TGTGCCAGCAGCCAAGGAGCGGGACAGGGGGATTCACCCCTCCACTTT. As protein: CASSQGAGQGDSPLHF.